Here is one T cell receptor (beta chain) with its context. These data belong to a study of T cell changes during pregnancy in multiple sclerosis. Clones were read by immunoSEQ multiplex PCR, and TCRdb kept only the in-frame ones, dropping some. Among 45,000 to 55,000 clones listed, 88% were seen once. Looked up from germline, CDR1 is MGHDK and CDR2 is SYGVNS. The CDR3 covers 16 residues. Trimming took off 3 bases at V and 3 bases at J, with 17 bases between the two ends. The TCR comes from a female donor with multiple sclerosis, enrolled in a pregnancy study. Sequencing used CD4+ T cells from peripheral blood mononuclear cells, obtained in the second trimester of pregnancy. The chain joins TRBV25-1 to TRBJ1-1, with a possible D match to TRBD1 (5 bases). The CDR3 DNA reads TGTGCCAGCAGTGATTCGGGGGGGAAATCGGACACTGAAGCTTTCTTT. Translating gives CASSDSGGKSDTEAFF.